These 2 T cell receptor beta chains originate from one sample sequenced in a study of T cells in Graves' hyperthyroidism and ophthalmopathy. RNA transcripts provided the source from which TCR beta CDR3 regions were amplified. Using the HTBI primer set, a first-round RT-PCR was run on the TCR CDR3. MiXCR, applied by TCRdb to the multiplex PCR reads, yields one record per CDR3 protein. The sample lists hundreds of thousands of distinct CDR3 sequences; about 15% were seen once. Sequencing was performed on blood. The receptors derive from a woman in her twenties or thirties with Graves' hyperthyroidism.

This clonotype showed up many times. The chain links TRBV19 to TRBJ2-5; D is undetermined. Germline V lookup: CDR1 LNHDA, CDR2 SQIVND (reference sequence). This CDR3 contains 14 residues. V lost 1 base to trimming and J lost 2 bases, with 8 bases between them. Here the CDR3 DNA reads TGTGCCAGTAGTATAGTTGGCGGTCAAGAGACCCAGTACTTC. As protein: CASSIVGGQETQYF.

There are many counts of this clonotype. The chain recombines TRBV28 with TRBJ1-6, with a possible D match to TRBD1 (6 bases). The CDR3 spans 13 residues. Trimming removed 6 bases at V and 8 bases at J, with 11 bases between. Germline V CDR1 and CDR2: MDHEN, SYDVKM. In nucleotides, the CDR3 is TGTGCCAGCAGCCCACAGGGAGATTCACCCCTCCACTTT. Translating it yields CASSPQGDSPLHF.